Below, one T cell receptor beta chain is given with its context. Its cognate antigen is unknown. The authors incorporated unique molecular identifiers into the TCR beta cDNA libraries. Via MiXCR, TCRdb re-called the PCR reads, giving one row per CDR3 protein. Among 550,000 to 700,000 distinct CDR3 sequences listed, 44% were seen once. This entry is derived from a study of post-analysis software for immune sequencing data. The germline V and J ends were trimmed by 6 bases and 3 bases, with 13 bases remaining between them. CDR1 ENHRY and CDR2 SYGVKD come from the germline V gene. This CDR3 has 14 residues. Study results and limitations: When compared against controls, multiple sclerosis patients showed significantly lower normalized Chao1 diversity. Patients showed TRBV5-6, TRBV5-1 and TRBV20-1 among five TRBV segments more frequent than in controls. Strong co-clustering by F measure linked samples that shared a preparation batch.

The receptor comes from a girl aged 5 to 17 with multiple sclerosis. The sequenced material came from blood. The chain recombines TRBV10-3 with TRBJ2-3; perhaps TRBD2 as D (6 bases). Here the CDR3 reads CAIREGASTDTQYF. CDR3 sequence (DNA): TGTGCCATCAGGGAGGGAGCCTCTACAGATACGCAGTATTTT.